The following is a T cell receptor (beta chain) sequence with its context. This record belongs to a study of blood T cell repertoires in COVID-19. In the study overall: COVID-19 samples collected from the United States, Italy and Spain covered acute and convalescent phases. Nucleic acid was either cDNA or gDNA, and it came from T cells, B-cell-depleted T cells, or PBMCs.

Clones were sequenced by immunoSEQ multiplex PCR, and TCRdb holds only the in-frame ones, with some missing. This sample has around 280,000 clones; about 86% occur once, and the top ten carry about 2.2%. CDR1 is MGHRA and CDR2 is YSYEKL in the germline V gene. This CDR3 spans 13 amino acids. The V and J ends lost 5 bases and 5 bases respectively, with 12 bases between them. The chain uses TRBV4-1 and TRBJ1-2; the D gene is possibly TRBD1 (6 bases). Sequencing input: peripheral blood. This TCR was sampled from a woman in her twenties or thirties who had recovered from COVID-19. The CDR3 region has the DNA TGCGCCAGCAGCATAATAGGGGGTTATGGCTACACCTTC. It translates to CASSIIGGYGYTF.